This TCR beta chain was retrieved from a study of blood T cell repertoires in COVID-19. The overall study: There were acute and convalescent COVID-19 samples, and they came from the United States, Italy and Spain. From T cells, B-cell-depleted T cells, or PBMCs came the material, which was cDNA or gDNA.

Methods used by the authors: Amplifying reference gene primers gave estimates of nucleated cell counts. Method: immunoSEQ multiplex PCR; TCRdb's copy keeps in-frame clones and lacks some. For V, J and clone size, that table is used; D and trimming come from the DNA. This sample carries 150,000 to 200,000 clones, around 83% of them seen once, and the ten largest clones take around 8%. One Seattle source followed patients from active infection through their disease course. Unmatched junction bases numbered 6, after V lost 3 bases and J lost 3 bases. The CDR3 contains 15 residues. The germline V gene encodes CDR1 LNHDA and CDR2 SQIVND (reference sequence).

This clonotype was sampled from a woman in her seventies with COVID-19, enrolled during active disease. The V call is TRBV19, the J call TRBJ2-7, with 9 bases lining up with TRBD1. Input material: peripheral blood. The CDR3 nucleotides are TGTGCCAGTAGTATCTCGACAGGGGGGATCTACGAGCAGTACTTC. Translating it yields CASSISTGGIYEQYF. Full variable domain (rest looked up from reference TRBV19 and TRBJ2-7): DGGITQSPKYLFRKEGQNVTLSCEQNLNHDAMYWYRQDPGQGLRLIYYSQIVNDFQKGDIAEGYSVSREKKESFPLTVTSAQKNPTAFYLCASSISTGGIYEQYFGPGTRLTVT.